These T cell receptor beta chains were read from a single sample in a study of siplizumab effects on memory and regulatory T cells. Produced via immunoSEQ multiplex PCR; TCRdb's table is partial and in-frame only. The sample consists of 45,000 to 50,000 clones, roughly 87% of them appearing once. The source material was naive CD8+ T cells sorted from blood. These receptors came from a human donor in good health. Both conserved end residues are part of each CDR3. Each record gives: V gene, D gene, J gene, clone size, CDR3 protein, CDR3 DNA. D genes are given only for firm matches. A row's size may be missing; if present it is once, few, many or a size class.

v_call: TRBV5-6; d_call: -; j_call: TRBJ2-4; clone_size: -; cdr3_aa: CASKTGAEQDIQYF; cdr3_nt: TGTGCCAGCAAAACTGGGGCAGAACAGGACATTCAGTACTTC
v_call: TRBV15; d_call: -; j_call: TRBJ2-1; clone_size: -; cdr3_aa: CATSSHRDFQGNEQFF; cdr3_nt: TGTGCCACCAGCTCCCACCGGGACTTCCAAGGCAATGAGCAGTTCTTC
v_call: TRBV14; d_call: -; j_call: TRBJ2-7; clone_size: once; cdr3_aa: CASSPSGTYYYEQYF; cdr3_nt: TGTGCCAGCAGCCCGTCCGGGACGTATTACTACGAGCAGTACTTC
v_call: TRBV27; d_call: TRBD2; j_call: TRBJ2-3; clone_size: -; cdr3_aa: CASSPRLAIGTDTQYF; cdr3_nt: TGTGCCAGCAGCCCGCGACTAGCGATTGGCACAGATACGCAGTATTTT
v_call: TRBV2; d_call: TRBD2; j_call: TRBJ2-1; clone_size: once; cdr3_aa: CASVGLADNEQFF; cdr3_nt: TGTGCCAGCGTGGGACTAGCGGATAATGAGCAGTTCTTC
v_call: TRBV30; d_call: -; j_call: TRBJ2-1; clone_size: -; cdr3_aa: CAWTWGGEGEQFF; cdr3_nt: TGTGCCTGGACCTGGGGAGGAGAGGGTGAGCAGTTCTTC
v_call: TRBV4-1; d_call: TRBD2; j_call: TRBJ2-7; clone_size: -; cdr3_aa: CASSQLAGGLSSYEQYF; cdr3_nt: TGCGCCAGCAGCCAACTAGCGGGGGGGCTGTCCTCCTACGAGCAGTACTTC
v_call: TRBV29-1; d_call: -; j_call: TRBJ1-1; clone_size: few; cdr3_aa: CSLASTSNTEAFF; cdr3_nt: TGCAGCTTGGCATCCACCTCGAACACTGAAGCTTTCTTT
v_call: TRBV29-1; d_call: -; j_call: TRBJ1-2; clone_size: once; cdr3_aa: CSVEDRGFTNYGYTF; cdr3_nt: TGCAGCGTTGAAGACAGGGGATTCACTAACTATGGCTACACCTTC
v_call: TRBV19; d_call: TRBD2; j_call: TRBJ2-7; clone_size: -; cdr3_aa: CASSSGGIPYEQYF; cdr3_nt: TGTGCCAGTAGTAGCGGGGGGATCCCCTACGAGCAGTACTTC
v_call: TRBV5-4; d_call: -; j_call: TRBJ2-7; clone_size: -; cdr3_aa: CASSLEGRYEQYF; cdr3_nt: TGTGCCAGCAGCTTGGAAGGGAGATACGAGCAGTACTTC
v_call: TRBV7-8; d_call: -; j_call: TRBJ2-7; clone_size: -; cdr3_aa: CASSQIGQIYEQYF; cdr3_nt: TGTGCCAGCAGCCAAATTGGACAGATCTACGAGCAGTACTTC
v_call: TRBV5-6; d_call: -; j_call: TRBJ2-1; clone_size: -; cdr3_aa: CASSLGGQYSYNEQFF; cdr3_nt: TGTGCCAGCAGCTTGGGAGGCCAATACTCCTACAATGAGCAGTTCTTC
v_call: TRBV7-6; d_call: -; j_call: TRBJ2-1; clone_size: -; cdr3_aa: CASSLVGGVNNEQFF; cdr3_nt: TGTGCCAGCAGCTTAGTGGGCGGGGTAAACAATGAGCAGTTCTTC
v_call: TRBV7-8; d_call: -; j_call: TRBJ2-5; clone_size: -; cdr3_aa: CASRTNGLSQETQYF; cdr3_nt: TGTGCCAGCAGAACAAACGGACTCTCACAAGAGACCCAGTACTTC
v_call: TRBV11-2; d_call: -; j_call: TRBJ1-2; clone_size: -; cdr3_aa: CASSLFPDSFNYGYTF; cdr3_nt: TGTGCCAGCAGCCTGTTCCCGGACAGTTTTAACTATGGCTACACCTTC
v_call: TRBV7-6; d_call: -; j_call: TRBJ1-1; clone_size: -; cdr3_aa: CASSLGGLHTEAFF; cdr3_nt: TGTGCCAGCAGCTTAGGCGGCCTCCACACTGAAGCTTTCTTT
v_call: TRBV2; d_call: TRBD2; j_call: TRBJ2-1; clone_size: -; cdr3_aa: CASSDSTSGRSNAYNEQFF; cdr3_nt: TGTGCCAGCAGTGATAGTACTAGCGGGAGGTCCAACGCCTACAATGAGCAGTTCTTC
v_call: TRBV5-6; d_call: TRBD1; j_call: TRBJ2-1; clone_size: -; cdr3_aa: CASSFWDRPNEQFF; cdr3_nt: TGTGCCAGCAGCTTCTGGGACAGACCAAATGAGCAGTTCTTC
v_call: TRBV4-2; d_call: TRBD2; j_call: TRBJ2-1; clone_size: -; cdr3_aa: CASSQGLAVSSYNEQFF; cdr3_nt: TGTGCCAGCAGCCAAGGACTAGCGGTAAGCTCCTACAATGAGCAGTTCTTC
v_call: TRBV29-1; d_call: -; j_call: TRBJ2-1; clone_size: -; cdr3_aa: CSVDRTMKGEQFF; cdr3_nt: TGCAGCGTTGATCGGACTATGAAGGGTGAGCAGTTCTTC
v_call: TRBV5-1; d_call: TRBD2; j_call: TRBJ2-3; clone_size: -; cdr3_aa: CASSERIGTSTPYTDTQYF; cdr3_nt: TGCGCCAGCAGCGAACGAATAGGGACTAGCACACCTTACACAGATACGCAGTATTTT
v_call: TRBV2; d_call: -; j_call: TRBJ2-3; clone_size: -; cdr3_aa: CASSEQARGWGTDTQYF; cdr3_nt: TGTGCCAGCAGTGAACAGGCGCGGGGTTGGGGCACAGATACGCAGTATTTT
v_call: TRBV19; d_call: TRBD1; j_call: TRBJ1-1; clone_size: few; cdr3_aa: CASSTDRVNTEAFF; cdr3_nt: TGTGCCAGTAGTACGGACAGGGTGAACACTGAAGCTTTCTTT
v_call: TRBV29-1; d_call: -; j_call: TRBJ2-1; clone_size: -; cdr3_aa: CSVDGTSAFSYNEQFF; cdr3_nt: TGCAGCGTGGATGGGACGTCAGCATTCTCGTACAATGAGCAGTTCTTC
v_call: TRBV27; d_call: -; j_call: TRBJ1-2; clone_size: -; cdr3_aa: CASSLSGGYGYTF; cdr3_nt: TGTGCCAGCAGTTTATCGGGGGGTTATGGCTACACCTTC
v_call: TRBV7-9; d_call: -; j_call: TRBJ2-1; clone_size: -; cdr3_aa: CASSLVGGGRDEQFF; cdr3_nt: TGTGCCAGCAGCTTAGTAGGAGGGGGTAGGGATGAGCAGTTCTTC
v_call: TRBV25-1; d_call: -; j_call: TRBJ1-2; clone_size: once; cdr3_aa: CASSEFMGLDGYTF; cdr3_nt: TGTGCCAGCAGTGAATTCATGGGGTTGGATGGCTACACCTTC
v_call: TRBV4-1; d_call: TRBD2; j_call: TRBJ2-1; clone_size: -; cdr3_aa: CASSQIHSGGSYNEQFF; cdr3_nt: TGCGCCAGCAGCCAAATCCATAGCGGGGGGTCCTACAATGAGCAGTTCTTC
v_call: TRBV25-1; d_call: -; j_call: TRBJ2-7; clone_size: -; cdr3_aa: CVYGPVSQYF; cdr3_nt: TGTGTCTACGGTCCAGTTTCGCAGTACTTC
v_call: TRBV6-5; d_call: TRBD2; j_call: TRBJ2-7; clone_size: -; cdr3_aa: CASTAGVSEQYF; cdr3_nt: TGTGCCAGCACCGCGGGAGTGAGCGAGCAGTACTTC
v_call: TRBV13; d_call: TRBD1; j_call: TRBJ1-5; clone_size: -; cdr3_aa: CASSSRGTGGLGQPQHF; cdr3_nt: TGTGCCAGCAGCTCACGGGGGACAGGGGGTTTGGGACAGCCCCAGCATTTT
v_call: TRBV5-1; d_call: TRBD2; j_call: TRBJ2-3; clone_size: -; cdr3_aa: CASSPDGTSVTDTQYF; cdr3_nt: TGCGCCAGCAGCCCGGACGGGACTAGCGTAACAGATACGCAGTATTTT
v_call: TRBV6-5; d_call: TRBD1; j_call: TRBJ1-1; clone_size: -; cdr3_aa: CASGTPDRANTEAFF; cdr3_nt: TGTGCCAGCGGAACCCCGGACAGGGCGAACACTGAAGCTTTCTTT
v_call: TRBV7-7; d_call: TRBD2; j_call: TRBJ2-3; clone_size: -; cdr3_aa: CASSRSLAGADTQYF; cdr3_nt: TGTGCTAGCAGCCGAAGCCTAGCGGGAGCAGATACGCAGTATTTT
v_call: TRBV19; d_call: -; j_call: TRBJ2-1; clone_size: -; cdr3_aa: CASSTGYEQFF; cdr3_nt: TGTGCCAGTAGTACGGGATATGAGCAGTTCTTC
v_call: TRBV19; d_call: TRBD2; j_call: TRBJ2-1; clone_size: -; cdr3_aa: CASQFGGFDEQFF; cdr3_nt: TGTGCCAGTCAGTTCGGGGGGTTCGATGAGCAGTTCTTC
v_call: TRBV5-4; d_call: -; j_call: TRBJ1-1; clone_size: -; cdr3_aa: CASRGGEAFF; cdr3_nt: TGTGCCAGCAGGGGAGGGGAAGCTTTCTTT
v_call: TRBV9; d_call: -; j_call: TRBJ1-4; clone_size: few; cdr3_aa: CASTLGGATNEKLFF; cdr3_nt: TGTGCCAGCACCTTAGGAGGAGCAACTAATGAAAAACTGTTTTTT
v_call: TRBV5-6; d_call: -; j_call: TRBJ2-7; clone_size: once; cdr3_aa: CASSPSGLTVYEQYF; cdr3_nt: TGTGCCAGCAGCCCCTCGGGCTTGACTGTCTACGAGCAGTACTTC
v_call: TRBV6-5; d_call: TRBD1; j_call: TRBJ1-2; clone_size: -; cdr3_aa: CASSYSRGGSGGYTF; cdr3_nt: TGTGCCAGCAGTTACTCTCGAGGGGGCTCGGGTGGCTACACCTTC
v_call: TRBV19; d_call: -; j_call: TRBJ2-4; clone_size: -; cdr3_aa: CASSIWGPLAKNIQYF; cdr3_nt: TGTGCCAGTAGTATTTGGGGCCCCTTAGCCAAAAACATTCAGTACTTC